This T cell receptor (beta chain) came from a study of blood T cell repertoires in COVID-19. Seattle's enrolled individuals joined amid active infection and were then monitored longitudinally. Original processing methods: Reference gene primer amplification gave estimated nucleated cell counts. Profiling relied on immunoSEQ multiplex PCR, and the TCRdb table lists in-frame clones only, not all of them. V and J calls plus clone size are reproduced from that table; the DNA served to infer D and trimming. The sample has hundreds of thousands of clones, roughly 90% seen once. The sample comprised peripheral blood. This receptor was identified in a woman aged 70 to 79 with COVID-19, enrolled during active disease.

CDR3 nucleotides: TGTGCCAGCAGGAGAAAGGGGGCCTTTGGCTACACCTTC. It translates to CASRRKGAFGYTF. This chain uses TRBV5-4 with TRBJ1-2; 7 positions agree with TRBD1. Germline V gene lookup returns CDR1 SGHNT and CDR2 YYREEE (reference sequence). The length of the CDR3 is 13 residues. Losses at the gene ends were 5 bases for V and 7 bases for J; bases not matched to a gene: 8.